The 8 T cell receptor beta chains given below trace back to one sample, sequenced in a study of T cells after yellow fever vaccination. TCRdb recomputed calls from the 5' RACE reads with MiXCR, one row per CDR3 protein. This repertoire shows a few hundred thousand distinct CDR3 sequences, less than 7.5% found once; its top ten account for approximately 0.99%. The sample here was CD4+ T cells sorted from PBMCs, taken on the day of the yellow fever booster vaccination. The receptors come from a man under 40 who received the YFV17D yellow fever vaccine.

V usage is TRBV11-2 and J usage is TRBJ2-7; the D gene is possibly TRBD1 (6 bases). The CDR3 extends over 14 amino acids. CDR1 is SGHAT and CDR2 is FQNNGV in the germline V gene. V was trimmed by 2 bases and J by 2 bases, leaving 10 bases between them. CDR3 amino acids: CASSLQGTAYEQYF. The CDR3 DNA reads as TGTGCCAGCAGCTTACAGGGGACGGCCTACGAGCAGTACTTC. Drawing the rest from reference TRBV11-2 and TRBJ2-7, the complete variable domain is EAGVAQSPRYKIIEKRQSVAFWCNPISGHATLYWYQQILGQGPKLLIQFQNNGVVDDSQLPKDRFSAERLKGVDSTLKIQPAKLEDSAVYLCASSLQGTAYEQYFGPGTRLTVT.

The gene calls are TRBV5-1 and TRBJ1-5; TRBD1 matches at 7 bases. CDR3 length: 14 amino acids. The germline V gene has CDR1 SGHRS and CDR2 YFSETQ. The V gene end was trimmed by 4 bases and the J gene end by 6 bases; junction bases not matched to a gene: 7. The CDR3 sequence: CASSLQGLPQPQHF. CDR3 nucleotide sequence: TGCGCCAGCAGCCTACAGGGGTTACCTCAGCCCCAGCATTTT. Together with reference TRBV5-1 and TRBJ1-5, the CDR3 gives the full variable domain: KAGVTQTPRYLIKTRGQQVTLSCSPISGHRSVSWYQQTPGQGLQFLFEYFSETQRNKGNFPGRFSGRQFSNSRSEMNVSTLELGDSALYLCASSLQGLPQPQHFGDGTRLSIL.

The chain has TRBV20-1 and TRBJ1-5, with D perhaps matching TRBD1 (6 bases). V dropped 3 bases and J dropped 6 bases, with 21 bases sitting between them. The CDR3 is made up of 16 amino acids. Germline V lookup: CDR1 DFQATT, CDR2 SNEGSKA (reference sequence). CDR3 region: CSASRASGGRFQPQHF. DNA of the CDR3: TGCAGTGCTAGCAGAGCGTCGGGGGGCCGATTTCAGCCCCAGCATTTT.

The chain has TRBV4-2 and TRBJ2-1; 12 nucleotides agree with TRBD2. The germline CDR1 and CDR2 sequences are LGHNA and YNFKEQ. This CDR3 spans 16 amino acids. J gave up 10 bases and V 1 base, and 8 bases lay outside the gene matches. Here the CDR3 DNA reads TGTGCCAGCAGCCAAGTCGGATGGCTAGCGGGAGGGGAGCAGTTCTTC. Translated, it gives CASSQVGWLAGGEQFF.

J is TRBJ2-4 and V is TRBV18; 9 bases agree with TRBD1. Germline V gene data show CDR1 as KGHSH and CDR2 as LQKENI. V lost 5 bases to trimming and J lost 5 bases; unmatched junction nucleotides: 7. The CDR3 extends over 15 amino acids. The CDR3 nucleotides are TGTGCCAGCTCAGCCGGGCGGACAGGGGAAAACATTCAGTACTTC. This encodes CASSAGRTGENIQYF.

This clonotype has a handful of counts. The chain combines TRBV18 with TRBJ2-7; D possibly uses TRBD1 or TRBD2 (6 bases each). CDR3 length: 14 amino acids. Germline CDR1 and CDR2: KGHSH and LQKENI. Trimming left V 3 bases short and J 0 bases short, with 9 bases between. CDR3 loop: CASSPGGLSYEQYF. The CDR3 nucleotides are TGTGCCAGCTCACCGGGGGGCCTCTCCTACGAGCAGTACTTC.

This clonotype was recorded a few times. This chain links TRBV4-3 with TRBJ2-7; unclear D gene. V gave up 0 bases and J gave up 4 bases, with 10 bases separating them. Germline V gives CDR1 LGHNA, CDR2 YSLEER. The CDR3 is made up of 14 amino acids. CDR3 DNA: TGCGCCAGCAGCCAAGATCGGTTTCGGTACGAGCAGTACTTC. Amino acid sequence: CASSQDRFRYEQYF.

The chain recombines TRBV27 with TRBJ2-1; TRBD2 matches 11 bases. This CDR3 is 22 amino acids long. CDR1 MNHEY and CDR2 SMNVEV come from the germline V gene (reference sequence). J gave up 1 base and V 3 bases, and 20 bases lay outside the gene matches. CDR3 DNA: TGTGCCAGCAGTTTCTCCCGGGGTTCAGTGTGGGGGACTAGCGGTTCCTACAATGAGCAGTTCTTC. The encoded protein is CASSFSRGSVWGTSGSYNEQFF.